This T cell receptor beta chain was sequenced during a study of CD8 T cells in Susac syndrome. Germline CDR1 is SGHVS and CDR2 is FQNEAQ. Trimming cost V 1 base and J 1 base, with 10 bases left between them. This CDR3 has 15 residues. RNA in amounts of roughly 0.5 to 1 ug was reverse transcribed with random hexamers. Multiplex PCR with immunoSEQ amplified the TCR beta CDR3 across 54 Vbeta and 13 Jbeta. MiXCR, applied by TCRdb to the immunoSEQ multiplex PCR reads, yields one record per CDR3 protein. The sample holds more than 65,000 distinct CDR3 sequences, 90% to 95% seen once. What was sequenced was CD8+ T cells from PBMCs. The chain employs TRBV7-8 and TRBJ2-5; D possibly uses TRBD1 or TRBD2 (5 bases each). This TCR came from a human donor with multiple sclerosis. The CDR3 region is CASSLGVGTQETQYF. In DNA, the CDR3 is TGTGCCAGCAGCTTAGGTGTCGGGACCCAAGAGACCCAGTACTTC.